This T cell receptor (beta chain) was sequenced in a study of control samples from healthy donors and cancer patients. Libraries were prepared by immunoSEQ multiplex PCR; TCRdb keeps only in-frame clonotypes and omits some of them. This table has around 150,000 clones, around 95% appearing once. V was clipped by 5 bases and J by 2 bases, with 13 bases between them. Germline CDR1 is MNHEY and CDR2 is SMNVEV (reference sequence). The CDR3 consists of 14 residues. Sequences were obtained from blood. This chain joins TRBV27 and TRBJ2-7; D gene uncertain. This clonotype originated in a woman in her forties in good health. CDR3 region: CASSPRRIAYEQYF. The CDR3 DNA reads TGTGCCAGCAGTCCCCGGCGGATCGCCTACGAGCAGTACTTC.